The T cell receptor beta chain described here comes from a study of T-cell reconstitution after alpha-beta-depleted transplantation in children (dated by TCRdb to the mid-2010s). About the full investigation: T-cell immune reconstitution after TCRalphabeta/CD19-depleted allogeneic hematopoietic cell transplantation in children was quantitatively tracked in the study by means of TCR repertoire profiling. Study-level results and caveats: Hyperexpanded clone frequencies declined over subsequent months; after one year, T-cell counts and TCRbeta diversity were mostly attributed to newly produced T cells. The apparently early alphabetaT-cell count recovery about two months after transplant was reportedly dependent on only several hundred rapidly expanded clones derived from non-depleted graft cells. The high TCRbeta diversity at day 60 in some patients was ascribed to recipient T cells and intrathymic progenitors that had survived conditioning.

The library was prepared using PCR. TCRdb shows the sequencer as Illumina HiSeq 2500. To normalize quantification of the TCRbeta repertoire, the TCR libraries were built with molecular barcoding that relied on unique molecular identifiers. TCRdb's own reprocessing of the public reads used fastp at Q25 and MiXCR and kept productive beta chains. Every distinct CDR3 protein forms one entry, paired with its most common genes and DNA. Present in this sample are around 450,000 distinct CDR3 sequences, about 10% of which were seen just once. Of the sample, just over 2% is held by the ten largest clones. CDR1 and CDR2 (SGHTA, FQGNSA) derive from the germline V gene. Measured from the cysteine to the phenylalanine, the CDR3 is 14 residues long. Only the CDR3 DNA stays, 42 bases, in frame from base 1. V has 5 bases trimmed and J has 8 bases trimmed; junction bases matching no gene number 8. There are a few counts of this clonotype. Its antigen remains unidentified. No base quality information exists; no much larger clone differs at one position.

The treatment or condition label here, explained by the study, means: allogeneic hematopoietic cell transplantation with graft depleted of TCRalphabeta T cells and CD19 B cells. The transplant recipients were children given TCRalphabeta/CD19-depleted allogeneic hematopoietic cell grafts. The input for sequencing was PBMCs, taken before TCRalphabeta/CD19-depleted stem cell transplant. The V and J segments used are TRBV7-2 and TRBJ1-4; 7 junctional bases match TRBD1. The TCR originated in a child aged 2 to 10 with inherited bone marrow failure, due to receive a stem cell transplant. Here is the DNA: TGTGCCAGCAGCCAACAGGGGTTTAGAGAAAAACTGTTTTTT. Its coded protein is CASSQQGFREKLFF.